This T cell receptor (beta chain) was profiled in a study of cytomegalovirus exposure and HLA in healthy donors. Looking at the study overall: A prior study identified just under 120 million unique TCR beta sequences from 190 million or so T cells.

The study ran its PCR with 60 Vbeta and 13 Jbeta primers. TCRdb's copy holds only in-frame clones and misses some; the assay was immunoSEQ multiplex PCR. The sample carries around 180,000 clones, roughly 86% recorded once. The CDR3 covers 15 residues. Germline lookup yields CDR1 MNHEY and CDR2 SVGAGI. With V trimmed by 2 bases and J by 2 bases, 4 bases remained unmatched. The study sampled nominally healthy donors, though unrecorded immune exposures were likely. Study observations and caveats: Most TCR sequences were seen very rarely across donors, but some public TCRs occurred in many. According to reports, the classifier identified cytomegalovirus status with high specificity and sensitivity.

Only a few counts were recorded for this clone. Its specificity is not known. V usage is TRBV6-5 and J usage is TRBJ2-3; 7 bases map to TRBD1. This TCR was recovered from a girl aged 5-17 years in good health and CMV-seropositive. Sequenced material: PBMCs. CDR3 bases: TGTGCCAGCAGTTACGGGGGACAGCACACAGATACGCAGTATTTT. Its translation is CASSYGGQHTDTQYF.